This T cell receptor beta chain is from a study of response to subunit inactivated influenza vaccine. Findings and caveats of the study: The authors suggested that few new T cells are recruited per seasonal influenza vaccination.

This clonotype was recorded at least ten times. Its antigen is not identified. The germline V gene encodes CDR1 SEHNR and CDR2 FQNEAQ (reference sequence). The CDR3 has 15 residues. The ends lost 6 bases at V and 2 bases at J; junction bases unmatched: 5. TCRdb reanalysed the RT-PCR reads using MiXCR and keeps one entry per CDR3 protein. Of 450,000 to 600,000 distinct CDR3 sequences in the sample, roughly 8.2% are singletons; the top ten hold 10% to 15%. The chain employs TRBV7-9 and TRBJ1-4; 8 bases match TRBD1. The clonotype was recovered from a man between 50 and 75 years old who received an inactivated influenza vaccine. This material consisted of PBMCs from blood, taken around 25 months after vaccination. This CDR3 is CASRRTGSTNEKLFF. CDR3 DNA: TGTGCCAGCAGAAGGACAGGGAGCACTAATGAAAAACTGTTTTTT.